Below, 15 T cell receptor beta chains from the same sample are listed, as sequenced in a study of blood T cell repertoires in COVID-19. The assay was immunoSEQ multiplex PCR, and TCRdb's table has in-frame clones only and misses some. The sample records around 100,000 clones, around nine tenths being singletons. Sequencing was done on a sample of peripheral blood. Source of these receptors: a man between 45 and 60 years old with acute or convalescent COVID-19.

V usage is TRBV29-1 and J usage is TRBJ1-2; 12 bases agree with TRBD1. J lost 7 bases, V lost 4 bases, and 16 bases had no gene match. Germline CDR1 is SQVTM and CDR2 is ANQGSEA. The CDR3 runs 17 residues. The CDR3 reads CSVVIGGQGALQVGYTF. CDR3 in DNA: TGCAGCGTTGTCATCGGGGGACAGGGGGCGCTTCAAGTTGGCTACACCTTC.

The J gene is TRBJ2-4, the V gene TRBV5-1, with 9 positions matching TRBD1. This CDR3 is built from 16 residues. CDR1 SGHRS and CDR2 YFSETQ come from the germline V gene. With 8 bases clipped from V and 9 bases from J, the junction kept 18 bases outside the gene matches. The CDR3 sequence: CASSRTTGTGSGIQYF. CDR3 coding DNA: TGCGCCAGTTCACGTACCACCGGGACAGGGTCAGGCATTCAGTACTTC.

This chain joins TRBV3-1 (or the pseudogene TRBV3-2) and TRBJ2-6; TRBD2 might be the D (6 bases). The germline CDR1 and CDR2 sequences are LGHDT and YNNKEL (reference sequence). The CDR3 spans 20 residues. V lost 1 base and J lost 0, with 19 bases in between. Here the CDR3 reads CASSQVFGLAPSSGANVLTF. The CDR3 coding sequence is TGTGCCAGCAGCCAAGTTTTCGGTCTAGCGCCCAGCTCTGGGGCCAACGTCCTGACTTTC.

The genes are TRBV27 and TRBJ2-1, with D possibly TRBD2 on 5 matching bases. V was cut by 4 bases and J by 5 bases, with 15 bases left in between. The CDR3 contains 15 residues. Germline lookup yields CDR1 MNHEY and CDR2 SMNVEV (reference sequence). CDR3 sequence reads: CASSSPGLGNNEQFF. The CDR3 region has the DNA TGTGCCAGCAGTTCCCCCGGACTGGGAAACAATGAGCAGTTCTTC.

This sequence joins TRBV28 and TRBJ1-1; the match to TRBD1 covers 9 bases. This CDR3 has 17 amino acids. Germline loops: CDR1 MDHEN, CDR2 SYDVKM. With 1 base clipped from V and 0 bases from J, the junction kept 6 bases outside the gene matches. Written as DNA, the CDR3 is TGTGCCAGCAGTTTATACGGGACAGGGTCAATGAACACTGAAGCTTTCTTT. Translation: CASSLYGTGSMNTEAFF.

The V gene is TRBV19, the J gene TRBJ2-1; D perhaps matches TRBD2 (5 bases). This CDR3 is built from 11 residues. The germline V gene encodes CDR1 LNHDA and CDR2 SQIVND (reference sequence). The V and J ends lost 3 bases and 10 bases respectively, with 7 bases between them. For the CDR3, the DNA is TGTGCCAGTAGTATTTCGGGGGAGCAGTTCTTC. This codes for CASSISGEQFF.

J is TRBJ2-2 and V is TRBV4-3; 7 bases are shared with TRBD2. V lost 0 bases and J lost 4; bases outside the gene matches: 8. The germline V gene has CDR1 LGHNA and CDR2 YSLEER. This CDR3 has 17 residues. The DNA of the CDR3 is TGCGCCAGCAGCCAAGATCTCGGCGGGAGTGTCACCGGGGAGCTGTTTTTT. Its translation is CASSQDLGGSVTGELFF.

V is TRBV19 and J is TRBJ2-1; maybe TRBD2 (5 bases). CDR3 length: 15 amino acids. Germline CDR1 and CDR2: LNHDA and SQIVND (reference sequence). Trimming took 4 bases from V and 7 from J, leaving 17 bases between them. The CDR3 loop is CASSNLRRVWNEQFF. CDR3 in DNA: TGTGCCAGTAGTAATCTGAGGCGGGTTTGGAATGAGCAGTTCTTC.

The J gene is TRBJ2-1, the V gene TRBV7-9; D is uncertain. The germline V gene encodes CDR1 SEHNR and CDR2 FQNEAQ (reference sequence). V was clipped by 1 base and J by 3 bases, with 7 bases between them. The CDR3 runs to 14 residues. The CDR3 spells CASSLVAVYNEQFF. In nucleotides, the CDR3 is TGTGCCAGCAGCTTAGTTGCAGTCTACAATGAGCAGTTCTTC.

The chain links TRBV24-1 to TRBJ2-1, with TRBD1 matching 7 bases. CDR3 size: 15 residues. With V trimmed by 0 bases and J by 7 bases, 5 bases remained unmatched. The V gene's germline CDR1 is KGHDR and CDR2 SFDVKD. The CDR3 region is CATSDLRGQWNEQFF. As DNA, the CDR3 is TGTGCCACCAGTGATTTGAGGGGACAGTGGAATGAGCAGTTCTTC.

J is TRBJ1-2 and V is TRBV6-2 or TRBV6-3, with D possibly being TRBD1 (5 bases). Trimming took 2 bases from V and 7 from J, leaving 29 bases between them. Germline-derived CDR1 and CDR2 are MNHEY and SVGEGT. The CDR3 is made up of 19 amino acids. CDR3 protein: CASSYGSGMRLRRDLGYTF. CDR3 nucleotide sequence: TGTGCCAGCAGTTACGGGTCAGGAATGCGTCTCCGCAGGGATCTTGGCTACACCTTC.

V usage is TRBV6-5 and J usage is TRBJ1-1; 7 positions agree with TRBD1. The germline gives CDR1 MNHEY, CDR2 SVGAGI. CDR3 length: 13 residues. J lost 3 bases, V lost 6 bases, and 4 bases had no gene match. The CDR3 sequence is CASRKTGHTEAFF. The CDR3 DNA reads as TGTGCCAGCAGGAAGACAGGGCACACTGAAGCTTTCTTT.

For the CDR3, the DNA is TGTGCCAGCAGCTTAAGGCCAGGTCAAGAGACCCAGTACTTC. Its translation is CASSLRPGQETQYF. This chain joins TRBV11-2 and TRBJ2-5; unclear D gene. The V gene's germline CDR1 is SGHAT and CDR2 FQNNGV. This CDR3 region has 14 residues. Trimming pared 2 bases from V and 2 bases from J, leaving 9 bases between.

This chain connects TRBV19 to TRBJ2-1; 7 nucleotides agree with TRBD2. With 5 bases clipped from V and 9 bases from J, the junction kept 13 bases outside the gene matches. The CDR3 is 15 residues long. Germline CDR1 is LNHDA and CDR2 is SQIVND (reference sequence). The CDR3 DNA reads TGTGCCAGTAGTCCCTCTAGCGGATCGGTCCGTGAGCAGTTCTTC. Amino acid sequence: CASSPSSGSVREQFF.

Notes on this clone: This specimen includes other DNA sequences encoding the same CDR3. The chain combines TRBV5-1 with TRBJ2-5; tentative D call: TRBD2 (5 bases). The CDR3 consists of 13 residues. Germline V CDR1 and CDR2: SGHRS, YFSETQ. V was shortened by 4 bases and J by 4 bases, with 11 bases between the two germline ends. The CDR3 is CASSGLAGETQYF. The CDR3 DNA follows: TGCGCCAGCAGCGGCCTAGCCGGAGAGACCCAGTACTTC. The full variable domain, rest sourced from reference TRBV5-1 and TRBJ2-5, is KAGVTQTPRYLIKTRGQQVTLSCSPISGHRSVSWYQQTPGQGLQFLFEYFSETQRNKGNFPGRFSGRQFSNSRSEMNVSTLELGDSALYLCASSGLAGETQYFGPGTRLLVL.